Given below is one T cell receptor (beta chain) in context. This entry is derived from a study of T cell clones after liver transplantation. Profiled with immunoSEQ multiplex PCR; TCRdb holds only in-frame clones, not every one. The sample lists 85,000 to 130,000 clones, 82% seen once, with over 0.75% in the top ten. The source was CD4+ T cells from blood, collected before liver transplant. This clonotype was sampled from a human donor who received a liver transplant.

The CDR3 nucleotides are TGTGCCAGCAGTCCCATCGGCGCGGATACGCAGTATTTT. Encoded protein: CASSPIGADTQYF. The chain links TRBV27 to TRBJ2-3; D is unclear. This CDR3 region has 13 residues. CDR1 and CDR2 (germline): MNHEY, SMNVEV (reference sequence). The V end was cut by 5 bases, the J end by 6 bases, with 12 bases between.